These 7 T cell receptor beta chains were sequenced from one sample in a study of shared clonotypes between healthy human individuals. Assay: immunoSEQ multiplex PCR; the TCRdb copy retains only in-frame clones and omits some. Of over 2 million clones in the sample, around 92% were seen once. The sequenced material came from naive CD4+ T cells from PBMCs. Subset noted: CD45RA+ positively selected. The receptor set was obtained from a man aged 18-30 years in good health. Some clones in this sample may be carry-over from other donors' samples.

This sequence joins TRBV30 and TRBJ1-6; D unclear. Trimming took 1 base from V and 5 from J, leaving 6 bases between them. Germline V CDR1 and CDR2: GTSNPN, SVGIG (reference sequence). This CDR3 is 13 amino acids long. The CDR3, as DNA: TGTGCCTGGAGTGGTGGGGATAATTCACCCCTCCACTTT. As protein: CAWSGGDNSPLHF.

V usage is TRBV6-1 and J usage is TRBJ1-5; 9 bases agree with TRBD1. Germline V lookup: CDR1 MNHNS, CDR2 SASEGT. V was clipped by 5 bases and J by 6 bases; unmatched bases: 8. This CDR3 contains 15 residues. As DNA, the CDR3 is TGTGCCAGCAGTCCACAAACAGGGGGCGGTCAGCCCCAGCATTTT. It codes for CASSPQTGGGQPQHF.

The chain couples TRBV9 to TRBJ2-1, with TRBD1 matching over 8 bases. The CDR3 extends over 15 amino acids. Germline values: CDR1 SGDLS, CDR2 YYNGEE. V gave up 4 bases and J gave up 3 bases; unmatched junction bases: 6. CDR3: CASSRDGQGYNEQFF. CDR3 sequence (DNA): TGTGCCAGCAGCCGCGATGGACAGGGCTACAATGAGCAGTTCTTC.

The gene calls are TRBV11-3 and TRBJ2-1; 14 positions match TRBD2. The germline V gene has CDR1 SGHNT and CDR2 YENEEA. V lost 8 bases and J lost 6; bases outside the gene matches: 15. CDR3 length: 18 amino acids. The CDR3 loop reads CASPSGGLAGARGNEQFF. The CDR3 nucleotides are TGTGCCAGCCCTTCTGGGGGACTAGCGGGAGCCCGGGGCAATGAGCAGTTCTTC.

The rearrangement links TRBV4-2 to TRBJ2-5, with a weak D call TRBD2 (5 bases). V was cut by 1 base and J by 2 bases, with 11 bases left in between. Germline values: CDR1 LGHNA, CDR2 YNFKEQ. The length of the CDR3 is 15 residues. The CDR3 spells CASSQAQRKQETQYF. The CDR3 bases are TGTGCCAGCAGCCAAGCACAGCGGAAACAAGAGACCCAGTACTTC.

V and J are TRBV7-9 and TRBJ1-1; 10 bases align to TRBD1. Germline CDR1 and CDR2: SEHNR and FQNEAQ (reference sequence). The CDR3 contains 17 residues. With 4 bases clipped from V and 4 bases from J, the junction kept 12 bases outside the gene matches. The CDR3 coding sequence is TGTGCCAGCAGCTACGACAGGGGGCGTGGGTTGGGCACTGAAGCTTTCTTT. As protein: CASSYDRGRGLGTEAFF.

This clone was picked up one time. The V call is TRBV9, the J call TRBJ2-3, with 8 bases identical to TRBD1. Germline CDR1 SGDLS, CDR2 YYNGEE. The junction had 9 bases not matched to a gene; V was cut back by 0 bases and J by 0 bases. The CDR3 runs to 18 residues. The CDR3 DNA sequence: TGTGCCAGCAGCGTAGCTAGGGACAGGACCACTAGCACAGATACGCAGTATTTT. Translated: CASSVARDRTTSTDTQYF.